The rows below give T cell receptor beta chains drawn from one sample of a study of identical twins. TCRdb re-called the 5' RACE reads through MiXCR, storing one row per CDR3 protein. The data show approximately 1.8 million distinct CDR3 sequences, with about 30% seen just once and about 0.25% held by the top ten. The sequencing input was cord blood. The source is a newborn girl in good health. The CDR3 runs from the conserved cysteine through the conserved F or W. The order of the fields is J gene, D gene, V gene, clone size, CDR3 protein, CDR3 DNA. The D gene is left open where the match is weak. Size is omitted from some rows. Given values are once, few, many or a class for expanded clones.

J gene: TRBJ2-7; D gene: .; V gene: TRBV12-3/TRBV12-4; clone size: .; CDR3 protein: CASRHQPGPAYVQYF; CDR3 DNA: TGTGCCAGCAGACATCAGCCGGGACCAGCCTACGTGCAGTACTTC
J gene: TRBJ2-7; D gene: TRBD2; V gene: TRBV13; clone size: few; CDR3 protein: CASSLGRLAGVYEQYF; CDR3 DNA: TGTGCCAGCAGCTTAGGTCGGCTAGCGGGGGTCTACGAGCAGTACTTC
J gene: TRBJ1-2; D gene: TRBD1; V gene: TRBV5-4; clone size: .; CDR3 protein: CASSLSTGLVDYGYTF; CDR3 DNA: TGTGCCAGCAGCCTCTCGACAGGGTTGGTGGACTATGGCTACACCTTC
J gene: TRBJ2-7; D gene: .; V gene: TRBV28; clone size: few; CDR3 protein: CASSFQGFYEQYF; CDR3 DNA: TGTGCCAGCAGTTTTCAGGGTTTTTACGAGCAGTACTTC
J gene: TRBJ2-7; D gene: .; V gene: TRBV30; clone size: .; CDR3 protein: CAWGVRSYEQYF; CDR3 DNA: TGTGCCTGGGGAGTCCGCTCCTACGAGCAGTACTTC
J gene: TRBJ2-7; D gene: .; V gene: TRBV4-2; clone size: .; CDR3 protein: CASSPLQDSGEQYF; CDR3 DNA: TGTGCCAGCAGTCCTCTTCAGGACTCCGGCGAGCAGTACTTC
J gene: TRBJ2-1; D gene: .; V gene: TRBV20-1; clone size: few; CDR3 protein: CGARDGWRDNEQFF; CDR3 DNA: TGCGGTGCTAGAGATGGTTGGCGTGACAATGAGCAGTTCTTC
J gene: TRBJ2-7; D gene: TRBD2; V gene: TRBV10-3; clone size: few; CDR3 protein: CAISGTSGSMGEQYF; CDR3 DNA: TGTGCCATCAGCGGGACTAGCGGGAGTATGGGCGAGCAGTACTTC
J gene: TRBJ1-2; D gene: TRBD1; V gene: TRBV20-1; clone size: many; CDR3 protein: CSASIQGTNYGYTF; CDR3 DNA: TGCAGTGCTAGTATACAGGGGACTAACTATGGCTACACCTTC
J gene: TRBJ2-2; D gene: TRBD2; V gene: TRBV27; clone size: once; CDR3 protein: CASSSVGSGSGTGELFF; CDR3 DNA: TGTGCCAGCAGTTCCGTCGGTAGCGGGAGTGGCACCGGGGAGCTGTTTTTT
J gene: TRBJ2-3; D gene: .; V gene: TRBV20-1; clone size: once; CDR3 protein: CSATFPSEDPDTQYF; CDR3 DNA: TGCAGTGCTACCTTCCCCTCCGAAGATCCAGATACGCAGTATTTT
J gene: TRBJ1-1; D gene: TRBD1; V gene: TRBV5-1; clone size: few; CDR3 protein: CASSLGPGQSNTEAFF; CDR3 DNA: TGCGCCAGCAGCTTGGGTCCGGGACAGTCGAACACTGAAGCTTTCTTT
J gene: TRBJ2-3; D gene: .; V gene: TRBV4-2; clone size: many; CDR3 protein: CASSQVSGRAPTDTQYF; CDR3 DNA: TGTGCCAGCAGCCAAGTGTCGGGGCGGGCGCCCACAGATACGCAGTATTTT
J gene: TRBJ1-1; D gene: .; V gene: TRBV20-1; clone size: few; CDR3 protein: CSARGGRMNTEAFF; CDR3 DNA: TGCAGTGCTAGAGGAGGACGGATGAACACTGAAGCTTTCTTT
J gene: TRBJ2-7; D gene: TRBD1; V gene: TRBV10-3; clone size: .; CDR3 protein: CAISESGQFYNEQYF; CDR3 DNA: TGTGCCATCAGTGAGTCGGGACAGTTCTACAATGAGCAGTACTTC
J gene: TRBJ1-5; D gene: .; V gene: TRBV27; clone size: few; CDR3 protein: CASSFEGRGSNQPQHF; CDR3 DNA: TGTGCCAGCAGTTTCGAAGGGCGCGGGAGCAATCAGCCCCAGCATTTT
J gene: TRBJ2-7; D gene: TRBD2; V gene: TRBV6-5; clone size: .; CDR3 protein: CASSYLLAGDQDEQYF; CDR3 DNA: TGTGCCAGCAGTTATTTACTAGCGGGAGATCAGGACGAGCAGTACTTC
J gene: TRBJ2-7; D gene: TRBD2; V gene: TRBV7-2; clone size: .; CDR3 protein: CASSLTSGRGNEQYF; CDR3 DNA: TGTGCCAGCAGCTTAACTAGCGGGAGAGGGAATGAGCAGTACTTC
J gene: TRBJ2-5; D gene: .; V gene: TRBV20-1; clone size: few; CDR3 protein: CSARVYYFQETQYF; CDR3 DNA: TGCAGTGCTAGAGTCTATTACTTCCAAGAGACCCAGTACTTC
J gene: TRBJ1-2; D gene: .; V gene: TRBV20-1; clone size: .; CDR3 protein: CSAGGSYGYTF; CDR3 DNA: TGCAGTGCGGGTGGTAGCTATGGCTACACCTTC